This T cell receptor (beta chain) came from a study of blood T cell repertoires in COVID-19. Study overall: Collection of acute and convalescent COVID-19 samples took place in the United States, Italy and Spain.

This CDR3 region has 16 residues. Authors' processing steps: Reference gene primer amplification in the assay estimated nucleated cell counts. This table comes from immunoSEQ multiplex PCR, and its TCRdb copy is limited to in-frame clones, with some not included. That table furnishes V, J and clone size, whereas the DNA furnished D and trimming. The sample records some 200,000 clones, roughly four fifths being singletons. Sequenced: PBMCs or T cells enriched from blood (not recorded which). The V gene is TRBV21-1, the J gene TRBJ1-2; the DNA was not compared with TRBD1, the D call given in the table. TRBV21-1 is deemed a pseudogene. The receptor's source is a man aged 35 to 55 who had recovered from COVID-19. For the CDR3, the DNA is TGTGCCAGCAGCATCCCGTACGAACAGGGGAACTATGGCTACACCTTC. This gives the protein CASSIPYEQGNYGYTF.